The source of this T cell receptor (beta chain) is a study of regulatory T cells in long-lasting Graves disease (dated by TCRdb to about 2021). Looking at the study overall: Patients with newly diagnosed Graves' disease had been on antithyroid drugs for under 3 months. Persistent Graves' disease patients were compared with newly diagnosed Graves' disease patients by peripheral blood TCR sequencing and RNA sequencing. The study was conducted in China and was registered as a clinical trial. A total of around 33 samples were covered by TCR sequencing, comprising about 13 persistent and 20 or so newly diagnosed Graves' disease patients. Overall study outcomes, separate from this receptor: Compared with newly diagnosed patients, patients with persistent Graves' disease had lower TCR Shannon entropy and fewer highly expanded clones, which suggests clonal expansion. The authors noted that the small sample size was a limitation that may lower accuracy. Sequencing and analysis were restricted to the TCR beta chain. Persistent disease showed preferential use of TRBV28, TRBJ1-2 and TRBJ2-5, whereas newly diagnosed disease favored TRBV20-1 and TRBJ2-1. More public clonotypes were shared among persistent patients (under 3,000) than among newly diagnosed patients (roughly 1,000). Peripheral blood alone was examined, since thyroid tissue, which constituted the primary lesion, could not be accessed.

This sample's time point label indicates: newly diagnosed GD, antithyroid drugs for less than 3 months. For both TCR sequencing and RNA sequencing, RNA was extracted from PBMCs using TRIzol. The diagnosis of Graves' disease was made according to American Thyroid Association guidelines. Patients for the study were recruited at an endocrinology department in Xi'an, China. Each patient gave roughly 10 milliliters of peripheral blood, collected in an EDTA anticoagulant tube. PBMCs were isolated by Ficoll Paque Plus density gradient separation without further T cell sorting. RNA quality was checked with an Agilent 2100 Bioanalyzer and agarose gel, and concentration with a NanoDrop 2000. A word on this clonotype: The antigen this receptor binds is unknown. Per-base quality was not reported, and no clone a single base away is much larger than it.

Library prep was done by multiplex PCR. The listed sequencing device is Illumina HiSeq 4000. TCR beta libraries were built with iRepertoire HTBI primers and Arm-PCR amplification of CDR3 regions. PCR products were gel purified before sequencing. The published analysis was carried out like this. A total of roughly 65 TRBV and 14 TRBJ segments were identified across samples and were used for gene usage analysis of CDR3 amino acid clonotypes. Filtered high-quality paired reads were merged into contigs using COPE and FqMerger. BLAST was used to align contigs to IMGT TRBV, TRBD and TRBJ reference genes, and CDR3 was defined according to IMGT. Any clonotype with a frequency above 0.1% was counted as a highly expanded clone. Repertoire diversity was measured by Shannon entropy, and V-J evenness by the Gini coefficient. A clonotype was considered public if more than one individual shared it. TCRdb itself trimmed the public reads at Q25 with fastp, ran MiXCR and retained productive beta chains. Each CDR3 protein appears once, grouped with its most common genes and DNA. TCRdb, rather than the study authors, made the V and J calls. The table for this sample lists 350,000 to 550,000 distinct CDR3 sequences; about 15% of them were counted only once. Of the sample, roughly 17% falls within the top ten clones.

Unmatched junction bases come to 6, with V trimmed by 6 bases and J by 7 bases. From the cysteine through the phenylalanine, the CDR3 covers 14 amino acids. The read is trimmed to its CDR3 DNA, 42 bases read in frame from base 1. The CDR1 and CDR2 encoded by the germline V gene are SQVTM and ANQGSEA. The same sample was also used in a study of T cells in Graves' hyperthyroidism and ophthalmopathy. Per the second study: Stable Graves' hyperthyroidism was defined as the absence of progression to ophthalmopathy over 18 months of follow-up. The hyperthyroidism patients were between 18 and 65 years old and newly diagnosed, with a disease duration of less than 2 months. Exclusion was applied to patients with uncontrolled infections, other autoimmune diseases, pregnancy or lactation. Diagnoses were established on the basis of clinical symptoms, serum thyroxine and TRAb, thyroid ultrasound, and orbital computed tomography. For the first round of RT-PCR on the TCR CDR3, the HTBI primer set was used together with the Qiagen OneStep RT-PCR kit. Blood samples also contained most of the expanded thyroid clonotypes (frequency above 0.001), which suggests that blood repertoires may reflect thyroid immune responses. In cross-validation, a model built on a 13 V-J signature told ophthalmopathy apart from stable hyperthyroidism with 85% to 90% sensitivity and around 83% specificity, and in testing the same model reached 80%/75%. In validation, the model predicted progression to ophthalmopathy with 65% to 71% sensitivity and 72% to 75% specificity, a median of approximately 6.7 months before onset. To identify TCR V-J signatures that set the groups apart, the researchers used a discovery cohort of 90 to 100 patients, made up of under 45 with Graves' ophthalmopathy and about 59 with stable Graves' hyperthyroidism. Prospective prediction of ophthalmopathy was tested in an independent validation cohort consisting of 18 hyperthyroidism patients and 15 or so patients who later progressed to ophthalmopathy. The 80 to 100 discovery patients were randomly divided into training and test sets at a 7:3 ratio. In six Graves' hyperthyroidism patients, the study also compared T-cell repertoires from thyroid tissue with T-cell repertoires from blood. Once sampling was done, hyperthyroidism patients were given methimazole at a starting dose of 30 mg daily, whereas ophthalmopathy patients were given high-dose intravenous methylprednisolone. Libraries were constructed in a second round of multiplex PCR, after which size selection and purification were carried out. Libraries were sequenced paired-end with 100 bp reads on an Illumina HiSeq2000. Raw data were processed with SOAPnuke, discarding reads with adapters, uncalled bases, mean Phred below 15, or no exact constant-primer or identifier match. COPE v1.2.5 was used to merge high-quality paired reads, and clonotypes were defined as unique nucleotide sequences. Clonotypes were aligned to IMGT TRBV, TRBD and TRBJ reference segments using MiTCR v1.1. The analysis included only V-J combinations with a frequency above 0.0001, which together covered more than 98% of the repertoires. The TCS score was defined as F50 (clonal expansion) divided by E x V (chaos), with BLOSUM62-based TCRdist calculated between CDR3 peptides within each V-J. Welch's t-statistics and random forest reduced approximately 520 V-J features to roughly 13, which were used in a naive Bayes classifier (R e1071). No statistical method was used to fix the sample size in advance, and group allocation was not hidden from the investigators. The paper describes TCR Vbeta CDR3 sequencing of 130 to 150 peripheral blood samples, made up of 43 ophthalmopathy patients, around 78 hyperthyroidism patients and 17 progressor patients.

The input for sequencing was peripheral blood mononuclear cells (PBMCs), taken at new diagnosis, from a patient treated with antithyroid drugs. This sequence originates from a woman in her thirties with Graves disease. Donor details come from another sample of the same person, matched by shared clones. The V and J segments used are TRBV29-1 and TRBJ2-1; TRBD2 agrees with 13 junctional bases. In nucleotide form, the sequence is TGCAGCGTCACGCCGGGACTAGCGGGGAATGAGCAGTTCTTC. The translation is CSVTPGLAGNEQFF.